In its sample, the clone carrying this TCR beta chain was seen once. The data were produced by immunoSEQ multiplex PCR, yet TCRdb's version contains in-frame clones alone and is incomplete. The table lists some 260,000 clones, 75% to 90% of them singletons. Germline assignment: CDR1 MNHEY and CDR2 SVGAGI. There are 14 residues in the CDR3. With V trimmed by 6 bases and J by 0 bases, 5 bases remained unmatched. This record comes from a study of blood T cell repertoires in COVID-19. The rearrangement links TRBV6-5 to TRBJ2-7; TRBD1 agrees at 7 bases. This receptor was identified in a woman between 65 and 79 years old with COVID-19, enrolled during active disease. The specimen sequenced was peripheral blood. CDR3 DNA: TGTGCCAGCAGGATGACAGGGCTCTCCTACGAGCAGTACTTC. Translated: CASRMTGLSYEQYF.